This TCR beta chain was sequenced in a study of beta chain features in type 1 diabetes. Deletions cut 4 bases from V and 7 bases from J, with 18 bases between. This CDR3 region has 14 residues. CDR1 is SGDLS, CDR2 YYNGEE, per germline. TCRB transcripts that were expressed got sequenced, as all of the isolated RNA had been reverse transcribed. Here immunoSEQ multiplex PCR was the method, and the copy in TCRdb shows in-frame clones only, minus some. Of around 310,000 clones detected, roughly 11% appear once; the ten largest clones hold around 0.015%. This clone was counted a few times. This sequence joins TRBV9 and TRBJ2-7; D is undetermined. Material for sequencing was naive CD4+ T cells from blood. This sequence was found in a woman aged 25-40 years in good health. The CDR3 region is CASSPSNPSVEQYF. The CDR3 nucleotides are TGTGCCAGCAGCCCCTCAAATCCTTCGGTGGAGCAGTACTTC.